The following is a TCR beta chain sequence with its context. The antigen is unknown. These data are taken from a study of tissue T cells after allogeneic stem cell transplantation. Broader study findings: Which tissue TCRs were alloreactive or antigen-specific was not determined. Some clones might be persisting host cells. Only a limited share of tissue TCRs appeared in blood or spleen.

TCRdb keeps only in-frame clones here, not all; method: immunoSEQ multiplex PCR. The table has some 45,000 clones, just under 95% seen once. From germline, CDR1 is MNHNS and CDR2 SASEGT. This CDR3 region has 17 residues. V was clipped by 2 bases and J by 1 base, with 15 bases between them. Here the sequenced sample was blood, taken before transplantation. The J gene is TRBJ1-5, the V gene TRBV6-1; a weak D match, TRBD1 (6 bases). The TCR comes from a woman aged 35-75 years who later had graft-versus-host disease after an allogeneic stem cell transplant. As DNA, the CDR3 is TGTGCCAGCAGTGAATCGGCCAGGGGCGGGAGCAATCAGCCCCAGCATTTT. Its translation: CASSESARGGSNQPQHF.